The 10 T cell receptor beta chains given below trace back to one sample, sequenced in a study of cytomegalovirus exposure and HLA in healthy donors. With 60 Vbeta and 13 Jbeta primers, the PCR was carried out. Clones were sequenced by immunoSEQ multiplex PCR, and TCRdb holds only the in-frame ones, with some missing. The top ten hold around 1.3% of the sample, which has fewer than 200,000 clones, 80% seen once. Input material: PBMCs. These receptors came from a woman in her fifties or sixties in good health and CMV-seronegative.

The chain employs TRBV18 and TRBJ1-1; D is perhaps TRBD1 (5 bases). The CDR3 loop spans 14 amino acids. Trimming pared 6 bases from V and 1 base from J, leaving 12 bases between. CDR1 KGHSH and CDR2 LQKENI come from the germline V gene. The CDR3 coding sequence is TGTGCCAGCTCGACGACAGACGCGAACACTGAAGCTTTCTTT. This sequence encodes CASSTTDANTEAFF.

CDR3 amino acids: CASSWGDRVKTGEQFF. In nucleotides, the CDR3 is TGTGCCAGCAGCTGGGGGGACAGGGTCAAGACGGGTGAGCAGTTCTTC. The chain employs TRBV7-6 and TRBJ2-1; TRBD1 agrees at 9 bases. J was trimmed by 9 bases and V by 4 bases; bases with no gene match: 13. There are 16 residues in the CDR3. Per the germline V gene, CDR1 is SGHVS and CDR2 is FNYEAQ.

This sequence joins TRBV5-1 and TRBJ2-6, with 7 bases aligning to TRBD1. CDR1 and CDR2 from the germline V gene are SGHRS and YFSETQ. This CDR3 has 17 residues. After removal of 4 bases from V and 2 bases from J, the junction contained 9 bases not matched to a gene. CDR3 coding DNA: TGCGCCAGCAGCCGATCTACAGGGGCCACTGGGGCCAACGTCCTGACTTTC. This sequence encodes CASSRSTGATGANVLTF.

This chain connects TRBV29-1 to TRBJ2-1; 12 nucleotides line up with TRBD2. The J segment lost 2 bases and the V segment lost 7 bases, leaving 3 bases of the junction unmatched. Germline assignment: CDR1 SQVTM and CDR2 ANQGSEA. CDR3 length: 14 amino acids. The CDR3 coding sequence is TGCAGCGCGAGACTAGCGGGAGCCTACAATGAGCAGTTCTTC. Translation gives CSARLAGAYNEQFF.

The chain combines TRBV19 with TRBJ1-2, with 7 positions matching TRBD1. Trimming at V came to 5 bases and at J to 4 bases, leaving 10 bases not matched to a gene. This CDR3 region has 15 residues. Per the germline V gene, CDR1 is LNHDA and CDR2 is SQIVND (reference sequence). CDR3 amino acids: CASSLLAGGIYGYTF. The CDR3 coding sequence is TGTGCCAGTAGTCTTTTGGCAGGGGGTATCTATGGCTACACCTTC.

The rearrangement joins TRBV9 to TRBJ2-7; 12 bases map to TRBD2. After removal of 3 bases from V and 6 bases from J, the junction contained 4 bases not matched to a gene. Germline CDR1 SGDLS, CDR2 YYNGEE. This CDR3 spans 14 amino acids. CDR3 coding DNA: TGTGCCAGCAGCGACCTAGCGGGGGGGCGCGAGCAGTACTTC. Protein product: CASSDLAGGREQYF.

This clone was found once. The chain recombines TRBV5-1 with TRBJ2-2; 10 bases are a match to TRBD2. Germline values: CDR1 SGHRS, CDR2 YFSETQ. J was trimmed by 2 bases and V by 2 bases; bases with no gene match: 3. The CDR3 spans 16 residues. CDR3 bases: TGCGCCAGCAGCTTAATAGCGGGAGGAAACACCGGGGAGCTGTTTTTT. Translated, it gives CASSLIAGGNTGELFF.

This clone occurred a few times. The rearrangement joins TRBV5-6 to TRBJ1-4, with 7 nucleotides matching TRBD1. CDR3 length: 16 amino acids. V shed 0 bases and J 7 bases; nucleotides not matched to a gene: 9. Germline CDR1 SGHDT, CDR2 YYEEEE. The CDR3 spells CASSLVPGQSGEKLFF. The CDR3 DNA reads as TGTGCCAGCAGCTTGGTTCCGGGACAGAGTGGTGAAAAACTGTTTTTT.

This clone was counted once. The chain uses TRBV9 and TRBJ1-4; D is uncertain. CDR1 and CDR2 from the germline V gene are SGDLS and YYNGEE. The CDR3 runs 15 residues. Trimming stripped 2 bases from V and 4 bases from J, with 12 bases between. The CDR3 sequence: CASSVGNSLNEKLFF. The CDR3, as DNA: TGTGCCAGCAGCGTCGGGAACAGCCTTAATGAAAAACTGTTTTTT.

V usage is TRBV28 and J usage is TRBJ2-2; 7 nucleotides agree with TRBD1. The CDR3 spans 16 residues. Trimming at V came to 5 bases and at J to 1 base, leaving 7 bases not matched to a gene. CDR1 and CDR2 (germline): MDHEN, SYDVKM. As DNA, the CDR3 is TGTGCCAGCAGTGACTACAGGGGAATGAACACCGGGGAGCTGTTTTTT. Its translation is CASSDYRGMNTGELFF.